The 2 T cell receptor beta chains given below trace back to one sample, sequenced in a study of shared clonotypes between healthy human individuals. This table comes from immunoSEQ multiplex PCR, and its TCRdb copy is limited to in-frame clones, with some not included. The sample consists of 550,000 to 700,000 clones, less than 80% of them appearing once. Sequencing used memory CD4+ T cells sorted from blood. The subset here: CD45RA-negative fraction. These receptors originate from a woman aged 25 to 39 in good health.

This chain joins TRBV6-5 and TRBJ1-4, with 7 bases fitting TRBD1. The V and J ends lost 2 bases and 11 bases, in that order; junction bases with no gene match: 11. This CDR3 spans 15 amino acids. Germline lookup yields CDR1 MNHEY and CDR2 SVGAGI. The CDR3 loop is CASSYQPSDRDKLFF. The CDR3 DNA reads as TGTGCCAGCAGTTACCAACCCTCCGACAGGGATAAACTGTTTTTT.

The CDR3 DNA sequence: TGTGCCAGCAGGACAGCCCCGTGGGCCGGGGAGCTGTTTTTT. This translates into CASRTAPWAGELFF. The rearrangement joins TRBV27 to TRBJ2-2; maybe TRBD1 (5 bases). This CDR3 has 14 amino acids. The V end lost 6 bases, the J end lost 6 bases, and 14 bases lay between the germline ends. Germline CDR1 MNHEY, CDR2 SMNVEV (reference sequence).